The 27 T cell receptor beta chains given below trace back to one sample, sequenced in a study of cytomegalovirus exposure and HLA in healthy donors. PCR was performed using 60 Vbeta and 13 Jbeta primers. Profiled with immunoSEQ multiplex PCR; TCRdb holds only in-frame clones, not every one. The repertoire shows under 60,000 clones; the top ten hold 9% to 15%. Sequenced: PBMCs. These TCRs come from a young woman in good health and CMV-seropositive.

A word on this clone: The germline gene is not matched at one end of the junction; a read error may be the cause. The chain has TRBV5-1 and TRBJ1-1; the D is unclear. CDR3 length equals 13 residues. Germline CDR1 is SGHRS and CDR2 is YFSETQ. The CDR3 sequence: CASTLGQNTEAFF. CDR3 nucleotide sequence: TGCGCCAGCACCTTGGGTCAGAACACTGAAGCTTTCTTT.

The chain recombines TRBV4-1 with TRBJ2-2; 8 nucleotides line up with TRBD2. CDR1 and CDR2 (germline): MGHRA, YSYEKL. The CDR3 spans 19 residues. V shed 4 bases, J shed 1 base, and the junction held 14 bases outside the gene matches. The CDR3 nucleotides read TGCGCCAGCAGCCGGGGGGGATTGAGTAGCGGGGTGAACACCGGGGAGCTGTTTTTT. This codes for CASSRGGLSSGVNTGELFF.

In DNA, the CDR3 is TGTGCCACCGTACAACAAACCAGCAATCAGCCCCAGCATTTT. Translation gives CATVQQTSNQPQHF. The chain links TRBV6-5 to TRBJ1-5; no clear D gene. Trimming removed 10 bases at V and 1 base at J, with 14 bases between. The germline gives CDR1 MNHEY, CDR2 SVGAGI. The CDR3 sequence is 14 residues long.

The J gene is TRBJ1-4, the V gene TRBV6-1; the match to TRBD1 covers 7 bases. The junction had 3 bases not matched to a gene; V was cut back by 7 bases and J by 4 bases. This CDR3 comprises 13 residues. Germline V lookup: CDR1 MNHNS, CDR2 SASEGT. The CDR3 here is CASNRQGNEKLFF. The CDR3 nucleotides are TGTGCCAGCAATCGACAGGGTAATGAAAAACTGTTTTTT.

The V and J genes are TRBV19 and TRBJ2-7; 8 bases map to TRBD1. V shed 5 bases and J 4 bases; nucleotides not matched to a gene: 4. Germline V gives CDR1 LNHDA, CDR2 SQIVND (reference sequence). The CDR3 loop spans 13 amino acids. This CDR3 is CASSPGGPYEQYF. The CDR3 nucleotides read TGTGCCAGTAGTCCAGGGGGCCCTTACGAGCAGTACTTC.

The V and J genes are TRBV11-2 and TRBJ2-7; 7 bases agree with TRBD1. The germline V gene has CDR1 SGHAT and CDR2 FQNNGV. The CDR3 length is 17 residues. After removal of 0 bases from V and 0 bases from J, the junction contained 8 bases not matched to a gene. CDR3 residues: CASSLDQGQISSYEQYF. DNA of the CDR3: TGTGCCAGCAGCTTAGATCAGGGACAGATAAGCTCCTACGAGCAGTACTTC.

The CDR3 reads CASSDSGGDYEQYF. The CDR3 DNA reads TGTGCCAGCAGTGACAGCGGGGGAGACTACGAGCAGTACTTC. The chain combines TRBV25-1 with TRBJ2-7; 8 bases fit TRBD2. V dropped 3 bases and J dropped 3; count of bases not matched to a gene: 4. The germline gives CDR1 MGHDK, CDR2 SYGVNS. The CDR3 runs 14 residues.

The chain links TRBV7-2 to TRBJ1-1; D is uncertain. This CDR3 has 13 amino acids. Germline CDR1 and CDR2: SGHTA and FQGNSA. Trimming took off 5 bases at V and 2 bases at J, with 9 bases between the two ends. Written as DNA, the CDR3 is TGTGCCAGCAGCAAAAATTATAACACTGAAGCTTTCTTT. It translates to CASSKNYNTEAFF.

The chain has TRBV6-5 and TRBJ2-1, with 7 bases aligning to TRBD2. The germline CDR1 and CDR2 sequences are MNHEY and SVGAGI. The CDR3 sequence is 15 residues long. Losses at the gene ends were 2 bases for V and 6 bases for J; bases not matched to a gene: 7. CDR3 in DNA: TGTGCCAGCAGTTACGGCGGCGGGAGCTTCAATGAGCAGTTCTTC. This sequence encodes CASSYGGGSFNEQFF.

The chain joins TRBV2 to TRBJ2-7, with D possibly TRBD1 on 5 matching bases. V was pared by 4 bases and J by 2 bases, with 12 bases between. Germline CDR1 and CDR2: SNHLY and FYNNEI. The CDR3 contains 14 residues. The CDR3 DNA reads as TGTGCCAGCAGTGGGTCGGCACAGGCCTACGAGCAGTACTTC. Its protein is CASSGSAQAYEQYF.

The chain is built from TRBV20-1 and TRBJ2-7, with D maybe TRBD1 (5 bases). The CDR3 is made up of 11 amino acids. Germline V gene lookup returns CDR1 DFQATT and CDR2 SNEGSKA (reference sequence). V was shortened by 7 bases and J by 4 bases, with 11 bases between the two germline ends. The CDR3 DNA follows: TGCAGTGGTACGAAGGGGTACGAGCAGTACTTC. Its translation: CSGTKGYEQYF.

The rearrangement uses TRBV18 and TRBJ2-1; maybe TRBD2 (5 bases). The V gene lost 3 bases and the J gene lost 3 bases, with 18 bases spanning the gap. This CDR3 contains 17 residues. CDR1 and CDR2 (germline): KGHSH, LQKENI. The CDR3 is CASSPGQSIRGYNEQFF. The DNA of the CDR3 is TGTGCCAGCTCACCGGGCCAAAGCATCCGGGGCTACAATGAGCAGTTCTTC.

The chain uses TRBV19 and TRBJ2-5; TRBD2 aligns across 7 bases. The CDR3 has 13 amino acids. Germline CDR1 and CDR2: LNHDA and SQIVND (reference sequence). V lost 5 bases to trimming and J lost 2 bases; unmatched junction nucleotides: 2. The CDR3 sequence: CASSPGLQETQYF. The CDR3 DNA follows: TGTGCCAGTAGTCCGGGACTACAAGAGACCCAGTACTTC.

The CDR3 DNA reads as TGTGCCAGCAGCCTATCTCCGAGGGTTGTGGATTCACCCCTCCACTTT. The encoded protein is CASSLSPRVVDSPLHF. The chain combines TRBV4-2 with TRBJ1-6; D remains unclear. V lost 4 bases to trimming and J lost 8 bases, with 18 bases between them. This CDR3 spans 16 amino acids. Germline V CDR1 and CDR2: LGHNA, YNFKEQ.

A remark on this clone: Within the sample, other DNA sequences also encode this same CDR3. The J gene is TRBJ1-1, the V gene TRBV11-2; D not resolved. The germline V gene encodes CDR1 SGHAT and CDR2 FQNNGV. The CDR3 runs 13 residues. The V end was cut by 6 bases, the J end by 1 base, with 9 bases between. CDR3 DNA: TGTGCCAGCAGTGAAGGGAGGAACACTGAAGCTTTCTTT. Its translation: CASSEGRNTEAFF.

The J gene is TRBJ2-2, the V gene TRBV10-2, with 8 bases aligning to TRBD2. Per the germline V gene, CDR1 is WSHSY and CDR2 is SAAADI. The CDR3 covers 16 residues. V lost 7 bases, J lost 7 bases, and 14 bases stayed unmatched. The CDR3: CASKGGAGGYGGELFF. CDR3 DNA sequence: TGCGCCAGCAAAGGAGGGGCGGGAGGATATGGCGGGGAGCTGTTTTTT.

The genes are TRBV6-1 and TRBJ1-3, with D tentatively TRBD1 (5 bases). Germline values: CDR1 MNHNS, CDR2 SASEGT. V was cut by 2 bases and J by 4 bases, with 12 bases left in between. The CDR3 spans 15 residues. This CDR3 reads CASSEQGKSGNTIYF. The CDR3 DNA is TGTGCCAGCAGTGAACAGGGCAAATCCGGAAACACCATATATTTT.

The chain employs TRBV4-1 and TRBJ1-5; perhaps TRBD1 as D (6 bases). V was shortened by 0 bases and J by 1 base, with 16 bases between the two germline ends. CDR1 and CDR2 from the germline V gene are MGHRA and YSYEKL. This CDR3 has 18 amino acids. The CDR3 region is CASSQEFNRALSNQPQHF. The CDR3 nucleotides read TGCGCCAGCAGCCAAGAGTTTAACAGGGCTTTAAGCAATCAGCCCCAGCATTTT.

This rearrangement joins TRBV19 to TRBJ2-3, with 7 bases identical to TRBD2. The trim removed 7 bases at V and 6 bases at J, leaving 10 bases unmatched. From germline, CDR1 is LNHDA and CDR2 SQIVND (reference sequence). This CDR3 has 14 amino acids. CDR3 bases: TGTGCCAGTATGGCTAGCGGTCCCTCGGATACGCAGTATTTT. It translates to CASMASGPSDTQYF. Together with reference TRBV19 and TRBJ2-3, the CDR3 gives the full variable domain: DGGITQSPKYLFRKEGQNVTLSCEQNLNHDAMYWYRQDPGQGLRLIYYSQIVNDFQKGDIAEGYSVSREKKESFPLTVTSAQKNPTAFYLCASMASGPSDTQYFGPGTRLTVL.

The chain recombines TRBV14 with TRBJ1-1, with TRBD1 matching 7 bases. Germline values: CDR1 SGHDN, CDR2 FVKESK. V lost 4 bases, J lost 1 base, and 9 bases stayed unmatched. This CDR3 has 16 amino acids. CDR3 coding DNA: TGTGCCAGCAGCCCATGGTACAGGGGCGGGAACACTGAAGCTTTCTTT. This gives the protein CASSPWYRGGNTEAFF.

The chain is built from TRBV7-9 and TRBJ2-1, with no clear D. Germline V CDR1 and CDR2: SEHNR, FQNEAQ (reference sequence). CDR3 length: 13 amino acids. Between the trimmed V and J ends, which lost 1 base and 10 bases, there was a span of 11 bases. Here the CDR3 DNA reads TGTGCCAGCAGCTTAGAGGTAGCCGGGGAGCAGTTCTTC. Its protein is CASSLEVAGEQFF. Using reference TRBV7-9 and TRBJ2-1 for the parts outside the CDR3, the full variable domain is DTGVSQNPRHKITKRGQNVTFRCDPISEHNRLYWYRQTLGQGPEFLTYFQNEAQLEKSRLLSDRFSAERPKGSFSTLEIQRTEQGDSAMYLCASSLEVAGEQFFGPGTRLTVL.

The rearrangement joins TRBV6-5 to TRBJ1-4; 11 bases agree with TRBD1. The CDR3 has 16 residues. The V gene's germline CDR1 is MNHEY and CDR2 SVGAGI. Germline trimming cut 4 bases from V and 8 bases from J; bases unmatched to any gene: 9. The CDR3 bases are TGTGCCAGCAGTTCCTCGGGACAGGGGGACGTAGAAAAACTGTTTTTT. Translation: CASSSSGQGDVEKLFF.

This chain joins TRBV2 and TRBJ2-1; D is unresolved. The germline CDR1 and CDR2 sequences are SNHLY and FYNNEI. Deletions cut 5 bases from V and 0 bases from J, with 11 bases between. The CDR3 runs to 15 residues. The DNA for the CDR3 is TGTGCCAGCAGTTTTAGACTCCGCTCCTACAATGAGCAGTTCTTC. Translation: CASSFRLRSYNEQFF.

The rearrangement uses TRBV7-9 and TRBJ1-1; tentatively, D is TRBD1 (5 bases). CDR1 and CDR2 from the germline V gene are SEHNR and FQNEAQ (reference sequence). V was shortened by 0 bases and J by 1 base, with 15 bases between the two germline ends. The CDR3 totals 17 residues. CDR3 protein: CASSLAGARIKNTEAFF. DNA for the CDR3: TGTGCCAGCAGCTTAGCAGGGGCCCGAATCAAGAACACTGAAGCTTTCTTT.

The chain employs TRBV19 and TRBJ2-7, with 10 bases aligning to TRBD1. V gave up 8 bases and J gave up 2 bases; unmatched junction bases: 6. CDR3 length equals 14 residues. Germline V gives CDR1 LNHDA, CDR2 SQIVND (reference sequence). This chain's CDR3 is CASSSGTGAYEQYF. As DNA, the CDR3 is TGTGCCAGTTCGTCCGGGACAGGGGCCTACGAGCAGTACTTC.

V gene TRBV18 combines with J gene TRBJ2-1; 13 nucleotides agree with TRBD2. CDR3 length: 15 residues. The germline gives CDR1 KGHSH, CDR2 LQKENI. With 3 bases clipped from V and 8 bases from J, the junction kept 4 bases outside the gene matches. This chain's CDR3 is CASSPGLAGLDEQFF. CDR3 sequence (DNA): TGTGCCAGCTCACCGGGACTAGCGGGATTAGATGAGCAGTTCTTC.

The chain couples TRBV2 to TRBJ2-5; 7 positions match TRBD2. The CDR3 totals 15 residues. The germline gives CDR1 SNHLY, CDR2 FYNNEI. V was pared by 2 bases and J by 4 bases, with 7 bases of the junction left unmatched. The CDR3 reads CASSELREVLETQYF. Here the CDR3 DNA reads TGTGCCAGCAGTGAACTCCGGGAGGTACTAGAGACCCAGTACTTC.